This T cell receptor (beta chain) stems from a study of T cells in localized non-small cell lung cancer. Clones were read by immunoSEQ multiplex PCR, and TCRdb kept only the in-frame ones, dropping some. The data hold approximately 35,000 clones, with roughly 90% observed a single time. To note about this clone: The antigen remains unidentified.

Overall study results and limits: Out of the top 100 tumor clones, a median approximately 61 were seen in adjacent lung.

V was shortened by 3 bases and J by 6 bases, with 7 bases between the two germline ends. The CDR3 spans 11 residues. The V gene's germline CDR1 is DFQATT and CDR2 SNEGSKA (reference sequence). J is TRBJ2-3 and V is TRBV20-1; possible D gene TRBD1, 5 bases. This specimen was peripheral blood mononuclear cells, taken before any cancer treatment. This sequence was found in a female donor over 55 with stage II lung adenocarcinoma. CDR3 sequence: CSARWGDTQYF. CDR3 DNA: TGCAGTGCTAGGTGGGGCGATACGCAGTATTTT.